One sample yielded the 32 T cell receptor beta chains listed below, sequenced in a study of blood T cell repertoires in COVID-19. Here immunoSEQ multiplex PCR was the method, and the copy in TCRdb shows in-frame clones only, minus some. The table lists a few hundred thousand clones, about 88% of them singletons, with 9.5% to 15% in the top ten. Sample: peripheral blood. The receptors stem from a woman aged 60-75 years with acute or convalescent COVID-19.

This chain connects TRBV19 to TRBJ1-4; TRBD1 matches 10 bases. Germline V gene data show CDR1 as LNHDA and CDR2 as SQIVND (reference sequence). J gave up 5 bases and V 3 bases, and 6 bases lay outside the gene matches. This CDR3 comprises 16 residues. The chain's CDR3 is CASSIPGQGRNEKLFF. The CDR3 coding sequence is TGTGCCAGTAGTATCCCGGGACAGGGGAGGAATGAAAAACTGTTTTTT.

The gene calls are TRBV12-3 or TRBV12-4 and TRBJ1-5; D is unresolved. V shed 3 bases and J shed 4 bases, with 7 bases lying between them. This CDR3 has 13 amino acids. This CDR3 is CASSFFLNQPQHF. CDR3 coding DNA: TGTGCCAGCAGTTTTTTTCTGAATCAGCCCCAGCATTTT.

This rearrangement joins TRBV20-1 to TRBJ1-3; D is uncertain. The CDR3 loop spans 14 amino acids. V lost 3 bases, J lost 0 bases, and 9 bases lay in between. Germline CDR1 reads DFQATT; CDR2 reads SNEGSKA (reference sequence). Here the CDR3 DNA reads TGCAGTGCTAGTCTTCCGAGCTCTGGAAACACCATATATTTT. It codes for CSASLPSSGNTIYF.

This sequence joins TRBV6-1 and TRBJ2-3; 15 bases are a match to TRBD2. Germline CDR1 reads MNHNS; CDR2 reads SASEGT. V dropped 4 bases and J dropped 6; count of bases not matched to a gene: 5. The CDR3 sequence is 16 residues long. The CDR3 DNA is TGTGCCAGCAGTGGGGGACTAGCGGGGGGAAAGGATACGCAGTATTTT. It is translated as CASSGGLAGGKDTQYF.

V gene TRBV4-3 combines with J gene TRBJ1-6, with a tentative D call TRBD1 (6 bases). Germline V gives CDR1 LGHNA, CDR2 YSLEER. The CDR3 has 15 amino acids. V shed 0 bases and J shed 5 bases, with 8 bases lying between them. The CDR3 protein is CASSQDRGDNSPLHF. The CDR3 region has the DNA TGCGCCAGCAGCCAAGACAGGGGAGATAATTCACCCCTCCACTTT.

The chain links TRBV5-1 to TRBJ1-1, with 8 bases that match TRBD1. CDR3 length: 14 amino acids. V was pared by 0 bases and J by 4 bases, with 2 bases of the junction left unmatched. Per the germline V gene, CDR1 is SGHRS and CDR2 is YFSETQ. The CDR3 loop is CASSLATGGTEAFF. The CDR3 coding sequence is TGCGCCAGCAGCTTGGCCACAGGGGGCACTGAAGCTTTCTTT.

V is TRBV28 and J is TRBJ1-3, with D perhaps TRBD1 (5 bases). The CDR3 length is 15 residues. Trimming stripped 7 bases from V and 0 bases from J, with 13 bases between. The germline V gene encodes CDR1 MDHEN and CDR2 SYDVKM. The CDR3 loop is CASIDGGVSGNTIYF. In DNA form, the CDR3 reads TGTGCCAGCATCGACGGGGGGGTCTCTGGAAACACCATATATTTT.

The table lists this clone with a count of one. The chain joins TRBV9 to TRBJ1-6, with D perhaps TRBD1 (6 bases). This CDR3 is built from 14 residues. Trimming took off 5 bases at V and 5 bases at J, with 11 bases between the two ends. Germline loops: CDR1 SGDLS, CDR2 YYNGEE. This chain's CDR3 is CASRQGVNNSPLHF. Here the CDR3 DNA reads TGTGCCAGCAGACAGGGAGTAAATAATTCACCCCTCCACTTT.

The rearrangement links TRBV11-2 to TRBJ2-5, with a weak D call TRBD2 (6 bases). Looked up from germline, CDR1 is SGHAT and CDR2 is FQNNGV. Trimming removed 1 base at V and 3 bases at J, with 15 bases between. The CDR3 is 16 amino acids. The CDR3 region has the DNA TGTGCCAGCAGCTTAGGGGATCCTAGCGTAAAAGAGACCCAGTACTTC. Protein: CASSLGDPSVKETQYF.

The CDR3 is CAAALGETQYF. The DNA of the CDR3 is TGTGCCGCGGCCCTCGGAGAGACCCAGTACTTC. V and J are TRBV24-1 and TRBJ2-5; no firm D call. The CDR3 loop spans 11 amino acids. Trimming removed 12 bases from V and 4 bases from J, with 11 bases in between. Germline loops: CDR1 KGHDR, CDR2 SFDVKD.

The chain carries TRBV27 and TRBJ1-4; unclear D gene. V gave up 6 bases and J gave up 3 bases, with 8 bases separating them. The CDR3 runs 13 residues. Germline CDR1 and CDR2: MNHEY and SMNVEV (reference sequence). The CDR3, as DNA: TGTGCCAGCAGGAGGAGTTCTAATGAAAAACTGTTTTTT. This codes for CASRRSSNEKLFF.

The chain joins TRBV2 to TRBJ1-1, with a tentative D call TRBD1 (5 bases). CDR3 length: 11 residues. V lost 7 bases and J lost 4, with 7 bases in between. The germline gives CDR1 SNHLY, CDR2 FYNNEI. CDR3 loop: CASIRATEAFF. CDR3 sequence (DNA): TGTGCCAGCATCAGGGCCACTGAAGCTTTCTTT. The complete variable domain, with remaining parts taken from reference TRBV2 and TRBJ1-1, reads EPEVTQTPSHQVTQMGQEVILRCVPISNHLYFYWYRQILGQKVEFLVSFYNNEISEKSEIFDDQFSVERPDGSNFTLKIRSTKLEDSAMYFCASIRATEAFFGQGTRLTVV.

In this sample, this clone turned up once. The rearrangement uses TRBV25-1 and TRBJ2-7, with D possibly matching TRBD2 (6 bases). The CDR3 totals 12 residues. Germline V gene data show CDR1 as MGHDK and CDR2 as SYGVNS. V dropped 7 bases and J dropped 1 base, with 8 bases sitting between them. The CDR3 nucleotides are TGTGCCAGCACAGGGACTTCCTACGAGCAGTACTTC. It is translated as CASTGTSYEQYF.

The J gene is TRBJ1-2, the V gene TRBV19; 7 nucleotides line up with TRBD1. Germline V gene lookup returns CDR1 LNHDA and CDR2 SQIVND (reference sequence). The CDR3 length is 17 residues. Germline trimming cut 1 base from V and 2 bases from J; bases unmatched to any gene: 10. The CDR3 region is CASSIVRQGDLNYGYTF. The CDR3 region has the DNA TGTGCCAGTAGTATAGTGAGGCAGGGGGACTTGAACTATGGCTACACCTTC.

This clone was recorded only once. The J gene is TRBJ1-5, the V gene TRBV28; 7 bases agree with TRBD1. The CDR3 covers 15 residues. CDR1 and CDR2 (germline): MDHEN, SYDVKM. Losses at the gene ends were 6 bases for V and 3 bases for J; bases not matched to a gene: 8. DNA for the CDR3: TGTGCCAGCAGACACTGGACAGGATACAATCAGCCCCAGCATTTT. Protein product: CASRHWTGYNQPQHF.

V and J are TRBV7-3 and TRBJ2-1, with D unresolved. The CDR3 extends over 20 amino acids. V shed 1 base and J shed 0 bases, with 22 bases lying between them. Looked up from germline, CDR1 is SGHTA and CDR2 is FQGTGA. The CDR3 sequence: CASSLSGRSAAASSYNEQFF. For the CDR3, the DNA is TGTGCCAGCAGCTTAAGTGGCCGGTCGGCGGCGGCGAGCTCCTACAATGAGCAGTTCTTC.

This chain joins TRBV28 and TRBJ1-2, with D unclear. Germline V gene data show CDR1 as MDHEN and CDR2 as SYDVKM. The V end was cut by 1 base, the J end by 0 bases, with 6 bases between. This CDR3 is built from 14 residues. The CDR3 spells CASSLSSTNYGYTF. In nucleotides, the CDR3 is TGTGCCAGCAGTTTATCGTCTACTAACTATGGCTACACCTTC.

A single count supports this clone. This chain uses TRBV7-9 with TRBJ1-3; no definite D call. The CDR3 is 16 residues long. Trimming cost V 4 bases and J 3 bases, with 16 bases left between them. Germline loops: CDR1 SEHNR, CDR2 FQNEAQ (reference sequence). CDR3 in DNA: TGTGCCAGCAGCTCCCCCCTGAGGGATGGTGGAAACACCATATATTTT. Translating gives CASSSPLRDGGNTIYF.

The V and J genes are TRBV18 and TRBJ2-1; 9 bases match TRBD1. Germline V gives CDR1 KGHSH, CDR2 LQKENI. CDR3 length: 15 residues. Trimming removed 3 bases from V and 5 bases from J; junction bases left unmatched: 5. CDR3 sequence: CASSPRQGGDNEQFF. The CDR3 nucleotides are TGTGCCAGCTCACCTCGACAGGGGGGGGACAATGAGCAGTTCTTC. The variable domain in full, completed from reference TRBV18 and TRBJ2-1, reads NAGVMQNPRHLVRRRGQEARLRCSPMKGHSHVYWYRQLPEEGLKFMVYLQKENIIDESGMPKERFSAEFPKEGPSILRIQQVVRGDSAAYFCASSPRQGGDNEQFFGPGTRLTVL.

This chain links TRBV15 with TRBJ1-2; 7 positions match TRBD1. CDR3 length: 15 amino acids. J lost 6 bases, V lost 0 bases, and 7 bases had no gene match. Germline loops: CDR1 LNHNV, CDR2 YYDKDF (reference sequence). The CDR3, as DNA: TGTGCCACCAGCAGAGAGAGCAGGGGGGTTGATGGCTACACCTTC. It specifies CATSRESRGVDGYTF.

V and J are TRBV30 and TRBJ2-1; TRBD2 matches at 8 bases. The CDR3 loop spans 15 amino acids. V was pared by 4 bases and J by 3 bases, with 8 bases of the junction left unmatched. The germline gives CDR1 GTSNPN, CDR2 SVGIG (reference sequence). The DNA for the CDR3 is TGTGCCTGGACGCCCGGGAGCGGGGGCTACAATGAGCAGTTCTTC. It encodes CAWTPGSGGYNEQFF.

V is TRBV5-8 and J is TRBJ1-5; 9 bases are a match to TRBD1. V dropped 4 bases and J dropped 4; count of bases not matched to a gene: 6. The CDR3 runs to 15 residues. The germline gives CDR1 SGHTS, CDR2 YDEGEE. The chain's CDR3 is CASSPGTGLNQPQHF. Here the CDR3 DNA reads TGTGCCAGCAGCCCCGGGACAGGGTTAAATCAGCCCCAGCATTTT.

V is TRBV29-1 and J is TRBJ1-1; D possibly corresponds to TRBD1 (6 bases). The CDR3 sequence is 13 residues long. Germline V gene sequence: CDR1 SQVTM, CDR2 ANQGSEA. V was trimmed by 6 bases and J by 1 base, leaving 12 bases between them. The CDR3 reads CSVVGQPNTEAFF. The CDR3 DNA follows: TGCAGCGTCGTAGGACAGCCGAACACTGAAGCTTTCTTT.

This clone occurred once. The chain carries TRBV12-3 or TRBV12-4 and TRBJ2-1; the D gene is possibly TRBD2 (5 bases). This CDR3 contains 12 residues. V lost 6 bases and J lost 8, with 11 bases in between. CDR3 amino acids: CASRLVSDEQFF. DNA for the CDR3: TGTGCCAGCAGATTGGTTAGCGATGAGCAGTTCTTC.

The rearrangement links TRBV9 to TRBJ2-3; D possibly corresponds to TRBD2 (5 bases). The germline V gene encodes CDR1 SGDLS and CDR2 YYNGEE. The length of the CDR3 is 13 residues. Trimming cost V 3 bases and J 5 bases, with 10 bases left between them. The CDR3 sequence is CASSEGRGDTQYF. The CDR3 DNA sequence: TGTGCCAGCAGCGAGGGTCGGGGAGATACGCAGTATTTT. Full variable domain (missing parts from reference TRBV9 and TRBJ2-3): DSGVTQTPKHLITATGQRVTLRCSPRSGDLSVYWYQQSLDQGLQFLIQYYNGEERAKGNILERFSAQQFPDLHSELNLSSLELGDSALYFCASSEGRGDTQYFGPGTRLTVL.

The J gene is TRBJ2-7, the V gene TRBV6-5, with D perhaps matching TRBD1 (5 bases). The CDR3 is made up of 14 amino acids. V shed 2 bases and J shed 2 bases, with 10 bases lying between them. The germline CDR1 and CDR2 sequences are MNHEY and SVGAGI. The CDR3, as DNA: TGTGCCAGCAGTTACGAAAGACAGCCCTACGAGCAGTACTTC. Its protein product is CASSYERQPYEQYF.

The J gene is TRBJ2-2, the V gene TRBV12-3 or TRBV12-4; no firm D call. V gave up 3 bases and J gave up 5 bases, with 7 bases separating them. The CDR3 contains 13 residues. The CDR3 DNA reads as TGTGCCAGCAGTTTCTCCAGGACCGGGGAGCTGTTTTTT. It specifies CASSFSRTGELFF.

This rearrangement joins TRBV28 to TRBJ2-2; maybe TRBD2 (6 bases). From germline, CDR1 is MDHEN and CDR2 SYDVKM. The CDR3 covers 14 residues. Trimming took off 5 bases at V and 1 base at J, with 8 bases between the two ends. CDR3 loop: CASSEGGNTGELFF. The CDR3 nucleotides read TGTGCCAGCAGTGAGGGAGGGAACACCGGGGAGCTGTTTTTT. Looking up the rest from reference TRBV28 and TRBJ2-2 gives the full variable domain: DVKVTQSSRYLVKRTGEKVFLECVQDMDHENMFWYRQDPGLGLRLIYFSYDVKMKEKGDIPEGYSVSREKKERFSLILESASTNQTSMYLCASSEGGNTGELFFGEGSRLTVL.

The chain combines TRBV28 with TRBJ1-5; TRBD1 matches at 10 bases. The CDR3 runs to 13 residues. Trimming at V came to 8 bases and at J to 5 bases, leaving 3 bases not matched to a gene. Germline CDR1 reads MDHEN; CDR2 reads SYDVKM. The CDR3 is CASRGTGDQPQHF. In DNA, the CDR3 is TGTGCCAGCCGCGGGACAGGGGATCAGCCCCAGCATTTT.

Only one count was recorded for this clone. The chain joins TRBV4-1 to TRBJ2-1; D is undetermined. Germline V gene data show CDR1 as MGHRA and CDR2 as YSYEKL. The CDR3 totals 17 residues. V was clipped by 4 bases and J by 8 bases, with 24 bases between them. The CDR3, as DNA: TGCGCCAGCAGCCTGAGTCAATTGGGCGCCCTTCGACATGAGCAGTTCTTC. It codes for CASSLSQLGALRHEQFF.

The table lists this clone with a count of one. V is TRBV9 and J is TRBJ1-2; D is possibly TRBD1 (5 bases). Germline V CDR1 and CDR2: SGDLS, YYNGEE. Trimming pared 3 bases from V and 1 base from J, leaving 7 bases between. The CDR3 totals 13 residues. The CDR3: CASSARDNYGYTF. In DNA form, the CDR3 reads TGTGCCAGCAGCGCCAGGGATAACTATGGCTACACCTTC.

This chain links TRBV3-1 (or the pseudogene TRBV3-2) with TRBJ2-7; D possibly corresponds to TRBD2 (6 bases). Germline loops: CDR1 LGHDT, CDR2 YNNKEL (reference sequence). The V and J ends lost 1 base and 4 bases respectively, with 11 bases between them. The CDR3 is 14 residues long. CDR3 region: CASSQVLAGYEQYF. The CDR3 coding sequence is TGTGCCAGCAGCCAAGTTCTGGCGGGGTACGAGCAGTACTTC.